These 5 T cell receptor beta chains were all obtained from the same sample, sequenced in a study of blood T cells in healthy people across ages. For the second PCR, which ran for about 7 to 12 cycles, a sample-barcoded 5' primer and a J-beta primer mix were used. Each CDR3 protein gets one entry after TCRdb re-called the 5' RACE reads with MiXCR. The sample lists 1.8 million or so distinct CDR3 sequences, roughly 43% seen once, with 20% to 25% in the top ten. Sequences were obtained from blood. The receptors were sampled from a human donor in good health.

The rearrangement joins TRBV20-1 to TRBJ2-1, with TRBD2 identical over 8 bases. This CDR3 comprises 13 residues. In germline, CDR1 is DFQATT, CDR2 SNEGSKA (reference sequence). With V trimmed by 5 bases and J by 7 bases, 7 bases remained unmatched. The CDR3 loop is CSAYGGEGNEQFF. The CDR3 DNA reads TGCAGTGCTTACGGGGGGGAGGGGAATGAGCAGTTCTTC.

Ten or more counts support this clonotype. This chain links TRBV7-8 with TRBJ2-7, with TRBD1 as a possible D gene (6 bases). From germline, CDR1 is SGHVS and CDR2 FQNEAQ. Trimming left V 1 base short and J 7 bases short, with 17 bases between. The CDR3 is made up of 15 amino acids. CDR3 in amino acids: CASSLVGRERGEQYF. The CDR3 nucleotides are TGTGCCAGCAGCTTAGTCGGCAGGGAGAGGGGGGAGCAGTACTTC. The variable domain in full, with the rest retrieved from reference TRBV7-8 and TRBJ2-7, is GAGVSQSPRYKVAKRGQDVALRCDPISGHVSLFWYQQALGQGPEFLTYFQNEAQLDKSGLPSDRFFAERPEGSVSTLKIQRTQQEDSAVYLCASSLVGRERGEQYFGPGTRLTVT.

The chain joins TRBV7-2 to TRBJ1-2; TRBD1 agrees at 7 bases. This CDR3 is 14 amino acids long. CDR1 SGHTA and CDR2 FQGNSA come from the germline V gene. The V and J ends lost 3 bases and 5 bases, in that order; junction bases with no gene match: 6. The CDR3 spells CASSFISGGYGYTF. In DNA, the CDR3 is TGTGCCAGCAGCTTTATTTCAGGGGGATATGGCTACACCTTC. The variable domain in full, completed from reference TRBV7-2 and TRBJ1-2, reads GAGVSQSPSNKVTEKGKDVELRCDPISGHTALYWYRQSLGQGLEFLIYFQGNSAPDKSGLPSDRFSAERTGGSVSTLTIQRTQQEDSAVYLCASSFISGGYGYTFGSGTRLTVV.

The genes are TRBV9 and TRBJ1-6; no firm D call. The CDR3 loop spans 16 amino acids. In germline, CDR1 is SGDLS, CDR2 YYNGEE. The V gene lost 3 bases and the J gene lost 0 bases, with 10 bases spanning the gap. CDR3 in DNA: TGTGCCAGCAGCGCGGACGGCATCTCCTATAATTCACCCCTCCACTTT. Translating it yields CASSADGISYNSPLHF.

The chain carries TRBV16 and TRBJ2-7; D uncertain. This CDR3 is built from 13 residues. Germline loops: CDR1 KGHSY, CDR2 FQNENV. V was cut by 4 bases and J by 6 bases, with 13 bases left in between. The CDR3 here is CASSPSFVVEQYF. The CDR3 DNA reads TGTGCCAGCAGCCCTTCTTTTGTGGTCGAGCAGTACTTC.